This TCR beta chain stems from a study of T cell repertoires in cytomegalovirus infection. A word on this clonotype: The antigen remains unidentified.

This CDR3 comprises 19 residues. V was pared by 3 bases and J by 0 bases, with 25 bases between. Germline values: CDR1 DFQATT, CDR2 SNEGSKA (reference sequence). MiXCR, run by TCRdb on the reads, gives a single entry per CDR3 protein. This table holds roughly 700,000 distinct CDR3 sequences, about 30% found once. Sequencing used cultured PBMCs, obtained from culture after CMV antigen stimulation. This TCR was sampled from a human donor in good health (CMV status not recorded). Some clones in this sample may be carry-over from other donors' samples. This chain joins TRBV20-1 and TRBJ2-3; D is uncertain. CDR3 sequence reads: CSASGGSLVGRSSTDTQYF. In DNA form, the CDR3 reads TGCAGTGCTAGTGGTGGATCCTTAGTTGGTCGCTCGAGCACAGATACGCAGTATTTT.